One sample yielded the 18 T cell receptor beta chains listed below, sequenced in a study of monozygotic twins with inflammatory bowel disease. TCRdb re-called the 5' RACE reads and catalogs CDR3 proteins one per entry, DNA excluded. The listing records approximately 300,000 distinct CDR3 sequences. Sequenced input: blood. The receptors originated from a human donor with ulcerative colitis or Crohn's disease, or a healthy co-twin of an affected twin (not recorded which).

The chain links TRBV28 to TRBJ1-6. Germline V gene lookup returns CDR1 MDHEN and CDR2 SYDVKM. The CDR3 has 15 residues. The CDR3 reads CASSPSSSYNSPLHF.

V is TRBV20-1 and J is TRBJ1-1. CDR3 length: 13 amino acids. Germline CDR1 is DFQATT and CDR2 is SNEGSKA (reference sequence). CDR3 region: CSASGGVDTEAFF.

This chain joins TRBV5-1 and TRBJ2-7; the TCRdb D gene call, TRBD1, has no DNA to confirm it. The germline CDR1 and CDR2 sequences are SGHRS and YFSETQ. The CDR3 is 14 residues long. The CDR3 sequence is CASSLLGGDGEQYF.

This chain's CDR3 is CSSEKRGGTYTQYF. The chain employs TRBV20-1 and TRBJ2-3; without DNA, the TCRdb call of TRBD2 cannot be checked. The V gene's germline CDR1 is DFQATT and CDR2 SNEGSKA (reference sequence). The CDR3 contains 14 residues.

The rearrangement joins TRBV6-5 to TRBJ2-2. This CDR3 contains 12 residues. Germline assignment: CDR1 MNHEY and CDR2 SVGAGI. The CDR3 sequence is CASSFSTGELFF.

The chain couples TRBV11-2 to TRBJ2-3. The V gene's germline CDR1 is SGHAT and CDR2 FQNNGV. CDR3 length: 14 amino acids. The CDR3 loop reads CASSGTVLTDTQYF.

V and J are TRBV6-5 and TRBJ1-4; without DNA, the TCRdb call of TRBD1 cannot be checked. This CDR3 has 14 residues. The germline V gene encodes CDR1 MNHEY and CDR2 SVGAGI. Here the CDR3 reads CASSLTRANEKLFF.

V and J are TRBV7-9 and TRBJ1-1; TCRdb's assignment of TRBD1 cannot be checked, as there is no DNA. This CDR3 is built from 15 residues. Germline CDR1 and CDR2: SEHNR and FQNEAQ (reference sequence). The chain's CDR3 is CASSPRQGMNTEAFF.

The chain combines TRBV18 with TRBJ2-5; TCRdb returns TRBD2, unconfirmable since there is no DNA. Germline loops: CDR1 KGHSH, CDR2 LQKENI. CDR3 size: 14 residues. The CDR3 reads CASSKGQTGETQYF.

The chain uses TRBV29-1 and TRBJ1-2; the D gene TCRdb calls, TRBD1, cannot be checked with no DNA. Looked up from germline, CDR1 is SQVTM and CDR2 is ANQGSEA. This CDR3 has 13 amino acids. This CDR3 is CSVLGGTSYGYTF.

CDR3 loop: CASSQRWQGAGPTDTQYF. The chain has TRBV23-1 and TRBJ2-3; checking the TCRdb D call of TRBD1 is not possible without DNA. TRBV23-1 is an ORF for which the function is uncertain. The CDR3 sequence is 18 residues long.

This sequence joins TRBV5-5 and TRBJ2-6. The CDR3 is made up of 16 amino acids. Per the germline V gene, CDR1 is SGHKS and CDR2 is YYEKEE (reference sequence). The CDR3 region is CASSLVGGSGANVLTF.

The chain recombines TRBV7-9 with TRBJ2-1; TCRdb's D gene call, TRBD2, goes unchecked for lack of DNA. In germline, CDR1 is SEHNR, CDR2 FQNEAQ (reference sequence). This CDR3 region has 16 residues. This CDR3 reads CASSAKVAGGVWEQFF.

The V call is TRBV6-1, the J call TRBJ2-2. CDR3 length: 14 amino acids. CDR1 and CDR2 (germline): MNHNS, SASEGT. CDR3 amino acids: CASRNEVAAGELFF.

The chain is built from TRBV7-2 and TRBJ2-7; TCRdb designates TRBD1, a call that cannot be tested without DNA. The CDR3 is made up of 16 amino acids. Germline V gene lookup returns CDR1 SGHTA and CDR2 FQGNSA. This CDR3 reads CASSFKLGTGPYEQYF.

The chain combines TRBV27 with TRBJ1-3; TCRdb reports TRBD1, a call that lacks DNA to check it against. This CDR3 has 14 residues. The germline gives CDR1 MNHEY, CDR2 SMNVEV (reference sequence). Here the CDR3 reads CASSRTGTGNTIYF.

This chain connects TRBV2 to TRBJ2-7. The CDR3 extends over 15 amino acids. Germline assignment: CDR1 SNHLY and CDR2 FYNNEI. The chain's CDR3 is CASSVWVSAAYEQYF.

The rearrangement uses TRBV29-1 and TRBJ2-5; the TCRdb call, TRBD2, lacks DNA for checking. Per germline, CDR1 SQVTM and CDR2 ANQGSEA. The CDR3 length is 19 residues. The CDR3 here is CSVVTSPMISGPIQETQYF.